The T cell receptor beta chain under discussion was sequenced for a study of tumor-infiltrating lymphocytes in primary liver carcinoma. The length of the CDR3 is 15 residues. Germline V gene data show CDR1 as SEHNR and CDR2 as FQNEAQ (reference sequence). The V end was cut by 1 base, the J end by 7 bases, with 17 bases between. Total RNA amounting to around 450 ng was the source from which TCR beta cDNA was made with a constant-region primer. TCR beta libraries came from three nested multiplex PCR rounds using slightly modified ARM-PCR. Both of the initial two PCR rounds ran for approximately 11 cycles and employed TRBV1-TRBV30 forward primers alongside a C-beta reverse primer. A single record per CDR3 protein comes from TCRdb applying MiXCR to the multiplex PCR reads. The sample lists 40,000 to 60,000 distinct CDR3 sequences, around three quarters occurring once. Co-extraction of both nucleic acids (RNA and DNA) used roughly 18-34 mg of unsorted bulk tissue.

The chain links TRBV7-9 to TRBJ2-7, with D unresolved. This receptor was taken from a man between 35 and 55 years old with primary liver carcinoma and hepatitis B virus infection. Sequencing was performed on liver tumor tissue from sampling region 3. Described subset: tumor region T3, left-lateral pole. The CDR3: CASSLDSTTGREQYF. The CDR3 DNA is TGTGCCAGCAGCTTAGATAGCACTACCGGGCGGGAGCAGTACTTC.